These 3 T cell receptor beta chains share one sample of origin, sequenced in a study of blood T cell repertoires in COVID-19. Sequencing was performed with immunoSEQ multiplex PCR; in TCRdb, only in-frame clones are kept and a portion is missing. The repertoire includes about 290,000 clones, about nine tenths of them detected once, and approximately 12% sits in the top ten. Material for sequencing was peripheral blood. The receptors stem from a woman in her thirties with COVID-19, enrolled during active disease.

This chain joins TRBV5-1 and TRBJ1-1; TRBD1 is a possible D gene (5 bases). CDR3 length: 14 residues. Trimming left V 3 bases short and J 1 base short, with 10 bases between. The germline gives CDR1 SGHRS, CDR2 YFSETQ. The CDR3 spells CASSSGIANTEAFF. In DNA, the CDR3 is TGCGCCAGCAGCTCAGGGATTGCGAACACTGAAGCTTTCTTT. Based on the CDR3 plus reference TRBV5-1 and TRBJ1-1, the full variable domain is KAGVTQTPRYLIKTRGQQVTLSCSPISGHRSVSWYQQTPGQGLQFLFEYFSETQRNKGNFPGRFSGRQFSNSRSEMNVSTLELGDSALYLCASSSGIANTEAFFGQGTRLTVV.

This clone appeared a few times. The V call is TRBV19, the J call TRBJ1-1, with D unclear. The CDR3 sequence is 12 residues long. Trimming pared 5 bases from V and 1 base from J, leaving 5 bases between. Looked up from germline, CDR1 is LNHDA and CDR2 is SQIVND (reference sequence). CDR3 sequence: CASSFRNTEAFF. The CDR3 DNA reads TGTGCCAGTAGTTTTCGGAACACTGAAGCTTTCTTT.

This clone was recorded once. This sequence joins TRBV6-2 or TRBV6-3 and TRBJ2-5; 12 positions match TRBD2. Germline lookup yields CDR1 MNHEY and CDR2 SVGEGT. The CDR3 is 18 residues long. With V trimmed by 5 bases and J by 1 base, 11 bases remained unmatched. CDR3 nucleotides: TGTGCCAGCAGTCCCCCTTGGACTAGCGGGGCCACCCAAGAGACCCAGTACTTC. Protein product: CASSPPWTSGATQETQYF.